This passage covers 12 T cell receptor beta chains from one sample sequenced in a study of blood T cell repertoires in COVID-19. The data were produced by immunoSEQ multiplex PCR, yet TCRdb's version contains in-frame clones alone and is incomplete. The table lists 35,000 to 55,000 clones, around 87% of them singletons, with about 5% in the top ten. Sequenced input: peripheral blood. The receptor set was obtained from a human donor in a cohort sampled during active COVID-19.

This rearrangement joins TRBV29-1 to TRBJ2-1, with D tentatively TRBD1 (6 bases). V gave up 1 base and J gave up 5 bases, with 9 bases separating them. Germline CDR1 reads SQVTM; CDR2 reads ANQGSEA. This CDR3 is 13 amino acids long. CDR3 amino acids: CSVEGQAHNEQFF. CDR3 DNA sequence: TGCAGCGTTGAAGGACAGGCTCACAATGAGCAGTTCTTC.

The chain carries TRBV19 and TRBJ2-6, with 7 bases lining up with TRBD1. J gave up 0 bases and V 5 bases, and 10 bases lay outside the gene matches. CDR1 LNHDA and CDR2 SQIVND come from the germline V gene (reference sequence). The CDR3 has 18 amino acids. The CDR3 loop is CASSVPGGYSSGANVLTF. Written as DNA, the CDR3 is TGTGCCAGTAGTGTACCAGGGGGATATTCCTCTGGGGCCAACGTCCTGACTTTC.

V is TRBV5-6 and J is TRBJ2-7; 8 bases line up with TRBD2. CDR1 and CDR2 (germline): SGHDT, YYEEEE. This CDR3 spans 19 amino acids. V lost 4 bases and J lost 1; bases outside the gene matches: 19. The CDR3 DNA sequence: TGTGCCAGCAGCCTCGCCCGAGTAGCGGGGTCCTTCCCTTCCTACGAGCAGTACTTC. It yields the protein CASSLARVAGSFPSYEQYF.

This sequence joins TRBV28 and TRBJ2-2, with a possible D match to TRBD2 (5 bases). Trimming removed 3 bases at V and 3 bases at J, with 11 bases between. The CDR3 consists of 15 residues. From germline, CDR1 is MDHEN and CDR2 SYDVKM. CDR3 sequence reads: CASSFIREHTGELFF. The CDR3 DNA sequence: TGTGCCAGCAGTTTTATCCGGGAACACACCGGGGAGCTGTTTTTT.

The chain joins TRBV9 to TRBJ2-7; possible D gene TRBD2, 6 bases. Germline V gene sequence: CDR1 SGDLS, CDR2 YYNGEE. V was clipped by 3 bases and J by 2 bases, with 12 bases between them. The CDR3 runs 14 residues. This CDR3 reads CASSGGGLPYEQYF. The CDR3 DNA sequence: TGTGCCAGCAGCGGGGGAGGACTTCCCTACGAGCAGTACTTC.

This chain connects TRBV6-6 to TRBJ2-5; 13 bases align to TRBD2. Germline V gene sequence: CDR1 MNHNY, CDR2 SVGAGI (reference sequence). There are 16 residues in the CDR3. Unmatched junction bases numbered 6, after V lost 6 bases and J lost 2 bases. CDR3 bases: TGTGCCAGCAGAAAAGGACTAGCGGGGGAGCAAGAGACCCAGTACTTC. It translates to CASRKGLAGEQETQYF.

The V and J genes are TRBV7-2 and TRBJ2-1, with a possible D match to TRBD2 (6 bases). The CDR3 totals 15 residues. The V gene's germline CDR1 is SGHTA and CDR2 FQGNSA. V lost 5 bases and J lost 8, with 19 bases in between. In DNA, the CDR3 is TGTGCCAGCAGCCAAAGCGGGCCCTGGGGGGATGAGCAGTTCTTC. It specifies CASSQSGPWGDEQFF.

The V call is TRBV27, the J call TRBJ2-3; the match to TRBD2 covers 13 bases. Germline V lookup: CDR1 MNHEY, CDR2 SMNVEV (reference sequence). This CDR3 spans 15 amino acids. Trimming took 6 bases from V and 5 from J; bases not matched to a gene: 5. DNA for the CDR3: TGTGCCAGCAGAACCGGGACTAGCGGGAAAGATACGCAGTATTTT. Protein product: CASRTGTSGKDTQYF.

The gene calls are TRBV3-1 (or the pseudogene TRBV3-2) and TRBJ1-6; D not resolved. The V gene's germline CDR1 is LGHDT and CDR2 YNNKEL (reference sequence). The CDR3 is 13 residues long. V was cut by 3 bases and J by 6 bases, with 6 bases left in between. The CDR3 DNA reads as TGTGCCAGCAGCCAGAGGATTAATTCACCCCTCCACTTT. This translates into CASSQRINSPLHF.

The J gene is TRBJ2-4, the V gene TRBV4-2, with D possibly being TRBD2 (6 bases). The CDR3 is 12 residues long. The V gene's germline CDR1 is LGHNA and CDR2 YNFKEQ. V lost 0 bases to trimming and J lost 15 bases, with 12 bases between them. CDR3 in DNA: TGTGCCAGCAGCCAAGAAGGGACTCGGCTGTACTTC. It is translated as CASSQEGTRLYF.

Notes on this clone: Other DNA variants within this sample encode the same CDR3. The CDR3 loop reads CASSLQGSTDTQYF. CDR3 bases: TGTGCCAGCAGCTTGCAGGGTAGCACAGATACGCAGTATTTT. The V and J genes are TRBV7-9 and TRBJ2-3, with D possibly TRBD1 on 5 matching bases. Deletions cut 3 bases from V and 0 bases from J, with 7 bases between. The germline V gene encodes CDR1 SEHNR and CDR2 FQNEAQ (reference sequence). The CDR3 covers 14 residues.

This clone was recorded only once. The chain couples TRBV7-3 to TRBJ2-1, with a possible D match to TRBD2 (6 bases). The CDR3 contains 17 residues. V lost 5 bases and J 2 bases, leaving 19 bases between the germline ends. From germline, CDR1 is SGHTA and CDR2 FQGTGA. CDR3 residues: CASSLNGPGAAYNEQFF. The DNA of the CDR3 is TGTGCCAGCAGCCTCAACGGGCCGGGAGCCGCCTACAATGAGCAGTTCTTC.